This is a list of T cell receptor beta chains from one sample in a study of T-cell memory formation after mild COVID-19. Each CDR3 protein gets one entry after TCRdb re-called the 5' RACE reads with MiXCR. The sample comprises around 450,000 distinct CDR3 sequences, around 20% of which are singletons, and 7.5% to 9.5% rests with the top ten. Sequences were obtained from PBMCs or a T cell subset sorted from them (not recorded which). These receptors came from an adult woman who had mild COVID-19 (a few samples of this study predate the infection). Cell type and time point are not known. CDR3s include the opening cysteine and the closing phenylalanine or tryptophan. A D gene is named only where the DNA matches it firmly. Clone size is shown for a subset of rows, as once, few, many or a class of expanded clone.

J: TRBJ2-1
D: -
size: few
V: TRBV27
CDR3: CASSLSGGDEQFF
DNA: TGTGCCAGCAGTTTATCAGGAGGGGATGAGCAGTTCTTC

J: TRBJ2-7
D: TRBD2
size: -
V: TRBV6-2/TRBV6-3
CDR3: CASSTTSGSSYEQYF
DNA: TGTGCCAGCAGTACGACTAGCGGAAGCTCCTACGAGCAGTACTTC

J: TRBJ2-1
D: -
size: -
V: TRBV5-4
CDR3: CASSLVGHVNNEQFF
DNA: TGTGCCAGCAGCTTGGTGGGCCACGTTAACAATGAGCAGTTCTTC

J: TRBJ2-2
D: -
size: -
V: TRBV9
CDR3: CASSVGTSNTGELFF
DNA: TGTGCCAGCAGCGTGGGGACAAGCAACACCGGGGAGCTGTTTTTT

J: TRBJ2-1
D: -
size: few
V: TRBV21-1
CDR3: CASSTSAERGALYNEQFF
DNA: TGTGCCAGCAGCACTTCCGCCGAGCGGGGTGCCCTCTACAATGAGCAGTTCTTC

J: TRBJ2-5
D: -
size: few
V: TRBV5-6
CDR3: CASSLGGRPRETQYF
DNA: TGTGCCAGCAGCTTGGGCGGCAGACCTCGGGAGACCCAGTACTTC

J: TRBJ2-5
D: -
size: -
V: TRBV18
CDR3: CASSPEDGQETQYF
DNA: TGTGCCAGCTCACCAGAGGACGGCCAAGAGACCCAGTACTTC

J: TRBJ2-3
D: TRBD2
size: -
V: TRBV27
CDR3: CASSSPLGGRLTDTQYF
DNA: TGTGCCAGCAGTTCCCCGCTGGGCGGGAGGCTTACAGATACGCAGTATTTT

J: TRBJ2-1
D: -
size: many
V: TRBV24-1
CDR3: CATSDAGGNEQFF
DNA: TGTGCCACCAGTGATGCCGGGGGCAATGAGCAGTTCTTC

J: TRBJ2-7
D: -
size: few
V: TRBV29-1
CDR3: CSVELLGRHEQYF
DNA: TGCAGCGTTGAACTTCTCGGGCGCCACGAGCAGTACTTC

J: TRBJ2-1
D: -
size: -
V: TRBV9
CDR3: CASSVAPDSYNEQFF
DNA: TGTGCCAGCAGCGTAGCTCCCGATTCCTACAATGAGCAGTTCTTC

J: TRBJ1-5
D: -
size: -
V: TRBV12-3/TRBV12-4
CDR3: CASSSKGTLGQPQHF
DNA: TGTGCCAGCAGTTCCAAAGGGACCCTGGGCCAGCCCCAGCATTTT

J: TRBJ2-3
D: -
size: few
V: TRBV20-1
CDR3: CSASSVGGKLDTQYF
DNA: TGCAGTGCTAGTTCGGTAGGGGGGAAATTAGATACGCAGTATTTT

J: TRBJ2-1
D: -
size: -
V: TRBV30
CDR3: CAWNQQGIRGNEQFF
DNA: TGTGCCTGGAACCAACAGGGCATAAGAGGCAATGAGCAGTTCTTC

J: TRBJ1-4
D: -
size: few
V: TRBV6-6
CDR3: CASRPSGGEKLFF
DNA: TGTGCCAGCAGACCCAGCGGCGGGGAAAAACTGTTTTTT

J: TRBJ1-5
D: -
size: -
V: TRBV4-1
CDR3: CASSLTWGGVVQPQHF
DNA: TGCGCCAGCAGCCTCACATGGGGGGGTGTGGTACAGCCCCAGCATTTT

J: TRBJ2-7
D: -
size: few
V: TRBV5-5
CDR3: CASSFLDVGSYEQYF
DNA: TGTGCCAGCAGCTTTTTGGACGTAGGCTCCTACGAGCAGTACTTC

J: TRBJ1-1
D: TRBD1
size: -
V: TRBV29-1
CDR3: CSVDPGQGAKGTEAFF
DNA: TGCAGCGTTGATCCGGGACAGGGGGCAAAGGGCACTGAAGCTTTCTTT

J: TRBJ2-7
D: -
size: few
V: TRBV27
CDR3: CASSTSSTEQYF
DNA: TGTGCCAGCAGTACCTCATCTACCGAGCAGTACTTC

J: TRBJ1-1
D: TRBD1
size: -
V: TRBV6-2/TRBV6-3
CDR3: CASSARTGALEAFF
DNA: TGTGCCAGCAGTGCCAGGACAGGTGCCCTTGAAGCTTTCTTT

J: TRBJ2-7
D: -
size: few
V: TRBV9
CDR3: CASSVGEVNYEQYF
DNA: TGTGCCAGCAGCGTAGGCGAGGTAAACTACGAGCAGTACTTC

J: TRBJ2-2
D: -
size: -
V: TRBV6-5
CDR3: CASRGLFTGELFF
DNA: TGTGCCAGCAGAGGACTTTTCACCGGGGAGCTGTTTTTT

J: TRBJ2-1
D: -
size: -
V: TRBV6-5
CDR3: CASSYRPFGNEQFF
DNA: TGTGCCAGCAGTTACCGTCCTTTCGGGAATGAGCAGTTCTTC

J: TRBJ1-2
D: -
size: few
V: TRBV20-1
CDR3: CSATGTVRKGYTF
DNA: TGCAGTGCCACTGGGACCGTGCGGAAAGGCTACACCTTC

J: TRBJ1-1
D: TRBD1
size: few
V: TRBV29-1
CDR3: CSVKGQGGNTEAFF
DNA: TGCAGCGTGAAGGGGCAGGGGGGGAACACTGAAGCTTTCTTT

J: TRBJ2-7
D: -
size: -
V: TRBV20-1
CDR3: CSARSSGTLFDEQYF
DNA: TGCAGTGCGCGTTCCTCCGGGACACTCTTCGACGAGCAGTACTTC

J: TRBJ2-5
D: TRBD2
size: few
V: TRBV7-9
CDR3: CASSFPRLGLADQETQYF
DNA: TGTGCCAGCAGTTTTCCACGGCTCGGGCTAGCGGATCAAGAGACCCAGTACTTC

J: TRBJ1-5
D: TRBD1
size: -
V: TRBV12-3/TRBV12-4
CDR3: CASSSRTGSQPQHF
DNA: TGTGCCAGCAGTTCCCGGACAGGGAGTCAGCCCCAGCATTTT

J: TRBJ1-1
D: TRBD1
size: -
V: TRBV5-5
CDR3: CASSWRQGGTEAFF
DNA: TGTGCCAGCAGCTGGAGACAGGGGGGGACTGAAGCTTTCTTT

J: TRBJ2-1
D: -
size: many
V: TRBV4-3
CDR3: CASSQETTGDEQFF
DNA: TGCGCCAGCAGCCAAGAAACCACCGGCGATGAGCAGTTCTTC

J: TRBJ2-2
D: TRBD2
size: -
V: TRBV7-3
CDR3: CASSLLAGDPGELFF
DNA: TGTGCCAGCAGCCTCCTAGCGGGGGACCCCGGGGAGCTGTTTTTT

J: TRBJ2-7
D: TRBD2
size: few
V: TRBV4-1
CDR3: CASSQVVTSGSYEQYF
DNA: TGCGCCAGCAGCCAAGTAGTTACTAGCGGATCATACGAGCAGTACTTC

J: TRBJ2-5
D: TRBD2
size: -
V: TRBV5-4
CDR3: CASSLSGRSKETQYF
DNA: TGTGCCAGCAGCTTAAGCGGGAGATCGAAAGAGACCCAGTACTTC

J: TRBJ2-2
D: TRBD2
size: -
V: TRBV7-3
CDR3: CASSQSPRGTGELFF
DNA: TGTGCCAGCAGTCAAAGCCCGCGGGGGACCGGGGAGCTGTTTTTT

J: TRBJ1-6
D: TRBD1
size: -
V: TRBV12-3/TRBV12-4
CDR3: CASSLEGLGDRGNSPLHF
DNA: TGTGCCAGCAGTCTCGAAGGGCTCGGGGACAGGGGGAATTCACCCCTCCACTTT

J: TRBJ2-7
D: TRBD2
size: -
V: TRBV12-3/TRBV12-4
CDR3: CASSSGTSSPGNF
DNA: TGTGCCAGCAGTTCCGGGACTAGCTCCCCAGGCAACTTC

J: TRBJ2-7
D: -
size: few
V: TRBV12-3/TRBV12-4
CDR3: CASSLIGYEQYF
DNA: TGTGCCAGCAGTCTTATTGGTTACGAGCAGTACTTC

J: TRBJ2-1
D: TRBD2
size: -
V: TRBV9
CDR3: CASSVTSGANNEQFF
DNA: TGTGCCAGCAGCGTGACTAGCGGGGCTAACAATGAGCAGTTCTTC

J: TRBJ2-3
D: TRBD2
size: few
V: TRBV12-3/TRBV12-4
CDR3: CASRISGGGTDTQYF
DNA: TGTGCCAGCAGGATTAGCGGGGGCGGCACAGATACGCAGTATTTT

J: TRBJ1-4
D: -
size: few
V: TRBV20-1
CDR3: CSARLGAYEKLFF
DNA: TGCAGTGCTAGATTGGGGGCTTATGAAAAACTGTTTTTT

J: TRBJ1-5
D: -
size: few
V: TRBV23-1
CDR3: CASSQPQRGRTIPGNQPQHF
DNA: TGCGCCAGCAGTCAACCCCAAAGGGGCCGGACCATACCAGGCAATCAGCCCCAGCATTTT

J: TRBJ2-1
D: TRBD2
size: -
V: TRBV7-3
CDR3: CASSLTSGRANEQFF
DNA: TGTGCCAGCAGCTTAACTAGCGGGAGGGCGAATGAGCAGTTCTTC

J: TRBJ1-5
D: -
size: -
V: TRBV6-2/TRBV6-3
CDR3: CASSPYAYSNQPQHF
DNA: TGTGCCAGCAGCCCCTATGCTTATAGCAATCAGCCCCAGCATTTT

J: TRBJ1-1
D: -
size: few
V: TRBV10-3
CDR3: CAISESNRFMNTEAFF
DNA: TGTGCCATCAGTGAGTCGAATAGGTTTATGAACACTGAAGCTTTCTTT

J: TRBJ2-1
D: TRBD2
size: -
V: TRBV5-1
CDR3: CASSSWGTSPYNEQFF
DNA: TGCGCCAGCAGCTCATGGGGGACTAGTCCATACAATGAGCAGTTCTTC

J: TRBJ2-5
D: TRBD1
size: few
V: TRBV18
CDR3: CASSPSVTGEETQYF
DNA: TGTGCCAGCTCACCGTCCGTGACAGGGGAAGAGACCCAGTACTTC

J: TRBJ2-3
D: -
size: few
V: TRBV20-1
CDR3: CSAREVGGADTQYF
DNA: TGCAGTGCTAGAGAAGTAGGGGGTGCAGATACGCAGTATTTT

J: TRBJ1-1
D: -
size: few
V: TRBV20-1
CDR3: CSARHPSRTEAFF
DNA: TGCAGTGCTAGACACCCATCTAGGACTGAAGCTTTCTTT

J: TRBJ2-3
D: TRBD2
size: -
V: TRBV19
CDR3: CASSIGTTRETDTQYF
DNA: TGTGCCAGTAGTATCGGGACTACAAGGGAAACAGATACGCAGTATTTT

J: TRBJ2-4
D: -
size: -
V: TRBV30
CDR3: CAWSNKERLAKNIQYF
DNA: TGTGCCTGGAGTAATAAGGAGAGACTAGCCAAAAACATTCAGTACTTC

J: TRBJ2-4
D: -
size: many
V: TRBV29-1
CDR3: CSVEASTRSGAKNIQYF
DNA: TGCAGCGTTGAGGCTAGCACCCGATCCGGGGCCAAAAACATTCAGTACTTC